This TCR beta chain originates from a study of early T cells in non-severe SARS-CoV-2 infection. As for the study in general: Alpha and beta chains were unpaired, from unsorted whole-blood bulk RNA.

The table lists this clonotype with many counts. What it binds is unknown. Study-level points and caveats: Matching results from VDJdb favored anti-spike CD8 responses, leaving private and CD4 specificities undetected.

Attachment of unique molecular identifiers was made to individual cDNA molecules. TCRdb reprocessed the 5' RACE reads with MiXCR, giving one entry per CDR3 protein. Of about 71,000 distinct CDR3 sequences in the sample, roughly 15% were seen once. V lost 1 base and J 5 bases, leaving 18 bases between the germline ends. CDR3 length: 16 amino acids. Germline V gives CDR1 SGHRS, CDR2 YFSETQ. This clonotype was sampled from an adult who was a healthcare worker with PCR-confirmed SARS-CoV-2 infection or an uninfected control (not recorded which). The specimen sequenced was whole blood. This chain uses TRBV5-1 with TRBJ1-1; a possible D gene is TRBD1 (6 bases). The CDR3: CASSLNFPGQATEAFF. The CDR3 coding sequence is TGCGCCAGCAGCTTGAATTTTCCGGGACAAGCAACTGAAGCTTTCTTT.